This paragraph covers one T cell receptor (beta chain) sequence. The record originates from a study of T cell changes during pregnancy in multiple sclerosis. V gave up 4 bases and J gave up 2 bases; unmatched junction bases: 9. Germline V CDR1 and CDR2: GTSNPN, SVGIG (reference sequence). The CDR3 has 15 amino acids. This table comes from immunoSEQ multiplex PCR, and its TCRdb copy is limited to in-frame clones, with some not included. The sample has over 55,000 clones; 93% are singletons. The J gene is TRBJ2-5, the V gene TRBV30; 8 bases agree with TRBD1. The sequence was obtained from a female donor with multiple sclerosis, enrolled in a pregnancy study. Source: peripheral blood, taken after pregnancy. DNA for the CDR3: TGTGCCTGGACCTGGACAGGGATTGCACAAGAGACCCAGTACTTC. Amino acids: CAWTWTGIAQETQYF.